A single sample gave rise to the 12 T cell receptor beta chains below, sequenced in a study of cytomegalovirus exposure and HLA in healthy donors. With 60 Vbeta and 13 Jbeta primers, the PCR was carried out. Here immunoSEQ multiplex PCR was the method, and the copy in TCRdb shows in-frame clones only, minus some. The sample lists around 190,000 clones, about 88% occurring once. The sequencing sample was made of PBMCs. These receptors all stem from a woman younger than 35 in good health and CMV-seronegative.

This rearrangement joins TRBV11-2 to TRBJ2-4; TRBD2 agrees at 8 bases. Germline CDR1 reads SGHAT; CDR2 reads FQNNGV. V lost 2 bases and J lost 3; bases outside the gene matches: 15. The CDR3 runs to 19 residues. CDR3 nucleotide sequence: TGTGCCAGCAGCTTACTACTAGCGGAGTACGAAGGGGGCAAAAACATTCAGTACTTC. Protein: CASSLLLAEYEGGKNIQYF.

The chain joins TRBV9 to TRBJ2-1, with 8 bases fitting TRBD2. The trim removed 4 bases at V and 6 bases at J, leaving 6 bases unmatched. The CDR3 sequence is 14 residues long. The V gene's germline CDR1 is SGDLS and CDR2 YYNGEE. The CDR3 loop is CASSTLRGANEQFF. CDR3 sequence (DNA): TGTGCCAGCAGCACTCTGCGGGGGGCCAATGAGCAGTTCTTC. The full variable domain, rest sourced from reference TRBV9 and TRBJ2-1, is DSGVTQTPKHLITATGQRVTLRCSPRSGDLSVYWYQQSLDQGLQFLIQYYNGEERAKGNILERFSAQQFPDLHSELNLSSLELGDSALYFCASSTLRGANEQFFGPGTRLTVL.

This clone was detected once. This chain connects TRBV7-9 to TRBJ2-2, with TRBD1 as a possible D gene (7 bases). This CDR3 has 16 residues. CDR1 is SEHNR and CDR2 is FQNEAQ in the germline V gene (reference sequence). V was cut by 7 bases and J by 7 bases, with 22 bases left in between. The CDR3 sequence is CASKGALRGDSGELFF. The CDR3 bases are TGTGCCAGCAAAGGGGCGCTTAGGGGGGACAGCGGGGAGCTGTTTTTT.

The chain couples TRBV28 to TRBJ1-1; D is ambiguous. Trimming cost V 4 bases and J 4 bases, with 4 bases left between them. Germline V lookup: CDR1 MDHEN, CDR2 SYDVKM. The CDR3 runs 11 residues. DNA for the CDR3: TGTGCCAGCAGTTCCCTCACTGAAGCTTTCTTT. Translated, it gives CASSSLTEAFF.

V gene TRBV2 combines with J gene TRBJ2-7, with TRBD1 matching 8 bases. V gave up 6 bases and J gave up 10 bases; unmatched junction bases: 8. CDR1 and CDR2 from the germline V gene are SNHLY and FYNNEI. This CDR3 comprises 12 residues. In DNA form, the CDR3 reads TGTGCCAGCAGACCTGACAGGGGCCTTCAGTACTTC. Amino acid sequence: CASRPDRGLQYF.

This clone was recorded a few times. The chain employs TRBV6-5 and TRBJ1-2; D remains unclear. CDR3 length equals 14 residues. The germline CDR1 and CDR2 sequences are MNHEY and SVGAGI. V lost 2 bases, J lost 2 bases, and 9 bases lay in between. The CDR3 sequence is CASSYAYGNYGYTF. CDR3 bases: TGTGCCAGCAGTTACGCGTACGGGAACTATGGCTACACCTTC.

The chain recombines TRBV27 with TRBJ1-6; D is possibly TRBD1 (6 bases). Germline CDR1 MNHEY, CDR2 SMNVEV (reference sequence). This CDR3 is built from 15 residues. Trimming cost V 4 bases and J 10 bases, with 17 bases left between them. In DNA, the CDR3 is TGTGCCAGCAGTTCCGACGTGGGGGCGCGATCACCCCTCCACTTT. Translating gives CASSSDVGARSPLHF.

V usage is TRBV6-5 and J usage is TRBJ2-4; D perhaps matches TRBD1 (6 bases). Trimming stripped 6 bases from V and 10 bases from J, with 16 bases between. CDR3 size: 13 residues. CDR1 and CDR2 from the germline V gene are MNHEY and SVGAGI. This chain's CDR3 is CASREQGSGIQYF. CDR3 sequence (DNA): TGTGCCAGCAGGGAACAGGGTTCAGGGATTCAGTACTTC.

The rearrangement joins TRBV5-4 to TRBJ1-5; TRBD1 matches at 8 bases. This CDR3 is 13 amino acids long. V gave up 2 bases and J gave up 6 bases; unmatched junction bases: 1. Germline values: CDR1 SGHNT, CDR2 YYREEE (reference sequence). The CDR3 loop is CASSFDRGQPQHF. The CDR3 DNA reads as TGTGCCAGCAGCTTCGACAGGGGTCAGCCCCAGCATTTT.

The rearrangement joins TRBV5-4 to TRBJ2-1; tentatively, D is TRBD2 (6 bases). Trimming left V 4 bases short and J 7 bases short, with 18 bases between. Per germline, CDR1 SGHNT and CDR2 YYREEE (reference sequence). The CDR3 has 15 residues. CDR3 in amino acids: CASSPISLAGNEQFF. DNA for the CDR3: TGTGCCAGCAGCCCAATATCACTAGCTGGGAATGAGCAGTTCTTC.

This chain uses TRBV7-2 with TRBJ2-7, with 8 bases identical to TRBD1. V shed 5 bases, J shed 5 bases, and the junction held 8 bases outside the gene matches. The CDR3 covers 14 residues. Germline V gene data show CDR1 as SGHTA and CDR2 as FQGNSA. The CDR3 nucleotides are TGTGCCAGCAGCCTAATGTACAGGGGGGACGAGCAGTACTTC. Amino acids: CASSLMYRGDEQYF.

This rearrangement joins TRBV29-1 to TRBJ1-2; D may be TRBD1 (5 bases). Germline V gene sequence: CDR1 SQVTM, CDR2 ANQGSEA. The CDR3 consists of 13 residues. With 5 bases removed from V and 7 bases from J, the gap between germline ends came to 17 bases. The CDR3 reads CSVPSPGEVGYTF. As DNA, the CDR3 is TGCAGCGTTCCAAGTCCGGGGGAGGTTGGCTACACCTTC. Based on the CDR3 plus reference TRBV29-1 and TRBJ1-2, the full variable domain is SAVISQKPSRDICQRGTSLTIQCQVDSQVTMMFWYRQQPGQSLTLIATANQGSEATYESGFVIDKFPISRPNLTFSTLTVSNMSPEDSSIYLCSVPSPGEVGYTFGSGTRLTVV.